Each of the 32 T cell receptor beta chains below was sequenced from the same sample in a study of identifying expanded T cells in peripheral blood. Using immunoSEQ multiplex PCR, the repertoire was profiled, and TCRdb retains in-frame clones only, with some absent. The sample lists approximately 140,000 clones, 80% to 90% occurring once. The material sequenced was blood. The receptors derive from a person aged 18-70 years in good health.

V gene TRBV7-3 combines with J gene TRBJ1-1; TRBD1 agrees at 9 bases. Germline values: CDR1 SGHTA, CDR2 FQGTGA. CDR3 length equals 15 residues. Unmatched junction bases numbered 4, after V lost 3 bases and J lost 2 bases. CDR3 DNA sequence: TGTGCCAGCAGCTTGCAACAGGGGGCTAACACTGAAGCTTTCTTT. It encodes CASSLQQGANTEAFF.

The rearrangement links TRBV15 to TRBJ2-3; 10 nucleotides match TRBD2. The CDR3 covers 19 residues. V shed 1 base, J shed 5 bases, and the junction held 15 bases outside the gene matches. Germline CDR1 LNHNV, CDR2 YYDKDF (reference sequence). The CDR3 is CATSRGRLQAGGRQDTQYF. The CDR3 DNA reads as TGTGCCACCAGCAGAGGCCGGCTCCAAGCGGGAGGGCGTCAAGATACGCAGTATTTT.

The genes are TRBV14 and TRBJ2-6, with 8 bases aligning to TRBD1. Germline lookup yields CDR1 SGHDN and CDR2 FVKESK. The J segment lost 0 bases and the V segment lost 2 bases, leaving 12 bases of the junction unmatched. The CDR3 is 20 amino acids. Here the CDR3 reads CASSQSYSRGPNSGANVLTF. Written as DNA, the CDR3 is TGTGCCAGCAGCCAATCATACTCCAGGGGGCCCAACTCTGGGGCCAACGTCCTGACTTTC.

V gene TRBV2 combines with J gene TRBJ1-2; 12 nucleotides line up with TRBD1. This CDR3 is built from 19 residues. CDR1 is SNHLY and CDR2 is FYNNEI in the germline V gene. With V trimmed by 6 bases and J by 3 bases, 17 bases remained unmatched. CDR3 sequence (DNA): TGTGCCAGCAGACCTCCTTGGGACAGGGGGCGAGTACGAGACTATGGCTACACCTTC. It specifies CASRPPWDRGRVRDYGYTF.

This clone was recorded at least ten times. V is TRBV10-2 and J is TRBJ1-2, with a tentative D call TRBD1 (5 bases). Germline-derived CDR1 and CDR2 are WSHSY and SAAADI. The germline V and J ends were trimmed by 4 bases and 0 bases, with 6 bases remaining between them. This CDR3 region has 13 residues. In nucleotides, the CDR3 is TGCGCCAGCAGTGGGACATCTAACTATGGCTACACCTTC. It encodes CASSGTSNYGYTF.

This clone was seen more than once but under ten times. The chain recombines TRBV6-5 with TRBJ2-3; D uncertain. V lost 9 bases and J 0 bases, leaving 13 bases between the germline ends. CDR3 length: 14 amino acids. CDR1 and CDR2 (germline): MNHEY, SVGAGI. The CDR3 region has the DNA TGTGCCAGTAAGAAGTACTCTAGCACAGATACGCAGTATTTT. This sequence encodes CASKKYSSTDTQYF.

The chain combines TRBV15 with TRBJ1-5; tentative D call: TRBD1 (5 bases). The CDR3 has 15 amino acids. Germline lookup yields CDR1 LNHNV and CDR2 YYDKDF (reference sequence). V lost 2 bases, J lost 6 bases, and 14 bases lay in between. CDR3: CATSRKAGMSQPQHF. For the CDR3, the DNA is TGTGCCACCAGCAGAAAAGCAGGGATGAGTCAGCCCCAGCATTTT.

V gene TRBV19 combines with J gene TRBJ2-3; TRBD1 aligns across 7 bases. The CDR3 is 15 residues long. Germline CDR1 reads LNHDA; CDR2 reads SQIVND (reference sequence). V was pared by 4 bases and J by 2 bases, with 6 bases of the junction left unmatched. The CDR3 coding sequence is TGTGCCAGTAGTACTCCACAGGGGCTCACAGATACGCAGTATTTT. As protein: CASSTPQGLTDTQYF.

This clone was counted a single time. The V call is TRBV11-2, the J call TRBJ2-1; 8 nucleotides align to TRBD2. The CDR3 is made up of 16 amino acids. Germline V gives CDR1 SGHAT, CDR2 FQNNGV. Trimming cost V 4 bases and J 3 bases; bases outside gene matches: 8. The CDR3 loop reads CASSSPSGGRYNEQFF. Written as DNA, the CDR3 is TGTGCCAGCAGCTCCCCCAGCGGGGGCCGCTACAATGAGCAGTTCTTC. Based on the CDR3 plus reference TRBV11-2 and TRBJ2-1, the full variable domain is EAGVAQSPRYKIIEKRQSVAFWCNPISGHATLYWYQQILGQGPKLLIQFQNNGVVDDSQLPKDRFSAERLKGVDSTLKIQPAKLEDSAVYLCASSSPSGGRYNEQFFGPGTRLTVL.

The chain recombines TRBV5-1 with TRBJ1-1, with D possibly TRBD1 on 5 matching bases. The CDR3 spans 12 residues. Trimming took 1 base from V and 7 from J, leaving 8 bases between them. Germline V gives CDR1 SGHRS, CDR2 YFSETQ. In nucleotides, the CDR3 is TGCGCCAGCAGCTTGCGGGGGAATGAAGCTTTCTTT. It is translated as CASSLRGNEAFF.

This clone was seen a handful of times. The chain combines TRBV5-4 with TRBJ2-7; 9 bases map to TRBD1. CDR1 SGHNT and CDR2 YYREEE come from the germline V gene (reference sequence). The J segment lost 6 bases and the V segment lost 4 bases, leaving 8 bases of the junction unmatched. The CDR3 covers 14 residues. CDR3 DNA: TGTGCCAGCAGCCAGGGACAGGGTGGGCGCGAGCAGTACTTC. Translated, it gives CASSQGQGGREQYF.

This rearrangement joins TRBV7-9 to TRBJ1-3, with TRBD1 matching 8 bases. CDR1 is SEHNR, CDR2 FQNEAQ, per germline (reference sequence). The V segment lost 2 bases and the J segment 4 bases; nucleotides outside the gene matches: 7. The CDR3 is 16 residues long. CDR3 sequence (DNA): TGTGCCAGCAGCTTATTGCAGGGGGCAGCAGGAAACACCATATATTTT. Protein product: CASSLLQGAAGNTIYF.

This clone was detected only a few times. The CDR3 DNA is TGTGCCAGCAGCTTAAACCCTAGCAATCAGCCCCAGCATTTT. It encodes CASSLNPSNQPQHF. The chain links TRBV7-6 to TRBJ1-5; unclear D gene. Germline CDR1 SGHVS, CDR2 FNYEAQ. The CDR3 extends over 14 amino acids. The V end lost 2 bases, the J end lost 0 bases, and 5 bases lay between the germline ends. Complete variable domain (other parts from reference TRBV7-6 and TRBJ1-5): GAGVSQSPRYKVTKRGQDVALRCDPISGHVSLYWYRQALGQGPEFLTYFNYEAQQDKSGLPNDRFSAERPEGSISTLTIQRTEQRDSAMYRCASSLNPSNQPQHFGDGTRLSIL.

This clone was found a few times. The chain uses TRBV18 and TRBJ1-4, with D tentatively TRBD1 (5 bases). V was shortened by 9 bases and J by 5 bases, with 10 bases between the two germline ends. The CDR3 is made up of 12 amino acids. Germline CDR1 is KGHSH and CDR2 is LQKENI. Here the CDR3 reads CASAQGNEKLFF. In nucleotides, the CDR3 is TGTGCCAGTGCCCAGGGAAATGAAAAACTGTTTTTT.

This clone was observed at least ten times. The chain joins TRBV10-2 to TRBJ1-2, with D maybe TRBD1 (5 bases). Germline CDR1 WSHSY, CDR2 SAAADI. Between the trimmed V and J ends, which lost 3 bases and 5 bases, there was a span of 16 bases. CDR3 length: 15 amino acids. The CDR3 nucleotides read TGCGCCAGCAGTGACCGCAGGATGGGGGTATATGGCTACACCTTC. The encoded protein is CASSDRRMGVYGYTF.

V and J are TRBV9 and TRBJ2-5; D gene uncertain. Trimming took 0 bases from V and 5 from J, leaving 5 bases between them. Germline CDR1 and CDR2: SGDLS and YYNGEE. This CDR3 is built from 12 residues. The CDR3 sequence: CASSVGAETQYF. Written as DNA, the CDR3 is TGTGCCAGCAGCGTAGGGGCCGAGACCCAGTACTTC.

This rearrangement joins TRBV4-2 to TRBJ2-7; D is uncertain. The CDR3 totals 15 residues. Trimming took 4 bases from V and 1 from J, leaving 14 bases between them. Germline V gene data show CDR1 as LGHNA and CDR2 as YNFKEQ. CDR3 amino acids: CASSPSSYGSYEQYF. As DNA, the CDR3 is TGTGCCAGCAGCCCGTCCTCCTACGGTTCCTACGAGCAGTACTTC.

The table lists this clone with a count of one. V is TRBV5-1 and J is TRBJ1-3; TRBD1 is a possible D gene (5 bases). The germline V and J ends were trimmed by 4 bases and 2 bases, with 7 bases remaining between them. In germline, CDR1 is SGHRS, CDR2 YFSETQ. The CDR3 runs 13 residues. The CDR3 nucleotides are TGCGCCAGCAGCCAGGACACTGGAAACACCATATATTTT. Translation gives CASSQDTGNTIYF.

V and J are TRBV6-5 and TRBJ2-5; a possible D gene is TRBD2 (5 bases). Trimming pared 2 bases from V and 2 bases from J, leaving 9 bases between. This CDR3 is built from 14 residues. Germline V gives CDR1 MNHEY, CDR2 SVGAGI. The CDR3 DNA follows: TGTGCCAGCAGTTACCATCGGGGTCAAGAGACCCAGTACTTC. This encodes CASSYHRGQETQYF.

This clone was observed many times. This sequence joins TRBV30 and TRBJ1-4; 10 nucleotides agree with TRBD1. The J segment lost 5 bases and the V segment lost 1 base, leaving 4 bases of the junction unmatched. Germline V lookup: CDR1 GTSNPN, CDR2 SVGIG (reference sequence). This CDR3 has 15 residues. The chain's CDR3 is CAWSDRQGANEKLFF. In nucleotides, the CDR3 is TGTGCCTGGAGTGATCGACAGGGGGCGAATGAAAAACTGTTTTTT. Based on the CDR3 plus reference TRBV30 and TRBJ1-4, the full variable domain is SQTIHQWPATLVQPVGSPLSLECTVEGTSNPNLYWYRQAAGRGLQLLFYSVGIGQISSEVPQNLSASRPQDRQFILSSKKLLLSDSGFYLCAWSDRQGANEKLFFGSGTQLSVL.

V usage is TRBV7-3 and J usage is TRBJ2-1; 8 bases line up with TRBD2. Germline V gene sequence: CDR1 SGHTA, CDR2 FQGTGA. The CDR3 length is 13 residues. J was trimmed by 3 bases and V by 9 bases; bases with no gene match: 4. CDR3: CARPGLGYNEQFF. In DNA, the CDR3 is TGTGCCAGACCGGGACTAGGCTACAATGAGCAGTTCTTC.

The gene calls are TRBV21-1 and TRBJ2-5; TRBD2, the table's D call, was not compared with the DNA. TRBV21-1 is annotated as a pseudogene. The CDR3 loop spans 18 amino acids. Here the CDR3 reads CASSKVVGGLGDQETQYF. The CDR3 region has the DNA TGTGCCAGCAGCAAAGTGGTGGGAGGCCTCGGTGACCAAGAGACCCAGTACTTC.

The chain uses TRBV7-7 and TRBJ2-3; D gene unclear. V lost 4 bases to trimming and J lost 4 bases, with 12 bases between them. CDR1 and CDR2 from the germline V gene are SSHAT and FNYEAQ (reference sequence). This CDR3 region has 14 residues. CDR3 region: CASSSLSFPDTQYF. The CDR3 DNA reads as TGTGCCAGCAGCTCCCTTAGCTTCCCAGATACGCAGTATTTT.

The J gene is TRBJ1-6, the V gene TRBV4-1, with no clear D. V lost 3 bases and J 8 bases, leaving 17 bases between the germline ends. Germline lookup yields CDR1 MGHRA and CDR2 YSYEKL. The CDR3 has 16 amino acids. In DNA form, the CDR3 reads TGCGCCAGCAGCCAGGAAGGACGGGCATGGGATTCACCCCTCCACTTT. This sequence encodes CASSQEGRAWDSPLHF.

The chain is built from TRBV15 and TRBJ2-1; D is unresolved. CDR1 is LNHNV and CDR2 is YYDKDF in the germline V gene (reference sequence). Trimming pared 0 bases from V and 2 bases from J, leaving 8 bases between. The CDR3 extends over 15 amino acids. CDR3 sequence: CATSREAEAYNEQFF. DNA of the CDR3: TGTGCCACCAGCAGAGAGGCAGAGGCCTACAATGAGCAGTTCTTC.

J is TRBJ2-7 and V is TRBV7-6, with D unresolved. V lost 1 base and J 2 bases, leaving 15 bases between the germline ends. The germline gives CDR1 SGHVS, CDR2 FNYEAQ. The CDR3 totals 16 residues. In DNA, the CDR3 is TGTGCCAGCAGCTTAGAAGCGCGCGGAAGAGCCTACGAGCAGTACTTC. It is translated as CASSLEARGRAYEQYF.

V usage is TRBV5-4 and J usage is TRBJ2-1; tentatively, D is TRBD2 (7 bases). CDR3 size: 13 residues. V lost 6 bases and J lost 9, with 16 bases in between. CDR1 is SGHNT, CDR2 YYREEE, per germline (reference sequence). The CDR3 loop reads CASNQGREGEQFF. CDR3 sequence (DNA): TGTGCCAGCAACCAGGGGAGGGAGGGTGAGCAGTTCTTC.

This clone appeared a few times. The V and J genes are TRBV7-9 and TRBJ1-6; TRBD1 matches at 7 bases. Germline CDR1 is SEHNR and CDR2 is FQNEAQ (reference sequence). The CDR3 has 14 residues. V lost 0 bases and J lost 10; bases outside the gene matches: 3. The DNA of the CDR3 is TGTGCCAGCAGCTTAGCTGGGACAGCCTCACCCCTCCACTTT. Protein sequence: CASSLAGTASPLHF.

This rearrangement joins TRBV14 to TRBJ2-7; D possibly corresponds to TRBD2 (5 bases). The CDR3 runs to 12 residues. V was shortened by 4 bases and J by 9 bases, with 13 bases between the two germline ends. Germline CDR1 SGHDN, CDR2 FVKESK. The CDR3 protein is CASSPGRGWQYF. CDR3 sequence (DNA): TGTGCCAGCAGCCCCGGACGGGGATGGCAGTACTTC.

The V gene is TRBV5-4, the J gene TRBJ2-1; maybe TRBD2 (6 bases). The CDR3 sequence is 19 residues long. V was shortened by 4 bases and J by 0 bases, with 23 bases between the two germline ends. Germline values: CDR1 SGHNT, CDR2 YYREEE (reference sequence). This chain's CDR3 is CASSRGGVGPRSSYNEQFF. The CDR3 DNA reads as TGTGCCAGCAGCCGCGGCGGGGTGGGGCCCCGGAGCTCCTACAATGAGCAGTTCTTC.

The genes are TRBV6-1 and TRBJ1-1, with 7 bases lining up with TRBD1. Germline V gene sequence: CDR1 MNHNS, CDR2 SASEGT. Trimming cost V 7 bases and J 3 bases; bases outside gene matches: 5. This CDR3 spans 13 amino acids. CDR3 residues: CASKTTGDTEAFF. The CDR3 DNA reads TGTGCCAGCAAGACCACAGGGGACACTGAAGCTTTCTTT.

The J gene is TRBJ2-5, the V gene TRBV9, with D tentatively TRBD2 (5 bases). The germline V and J ends were trimmed by 4 bases and 5 bases, with 12 bases remaining between them. Germline CDR1 and CDR2: SGDLS and YYNGEE. The CDR3 length is 13 residues. CDR3 residues: CASSRGSDETQYF. DNA of the CDR3: TGTGCCAGCAGCAGAGGGAGCGACGAGACCCAGTACTTC. The full variable domain, with the rest looked up from reference TRBV9 and TRBJ2-5, is DSGVTQTPKHLITATGQRVTLRCSPRSGDLSVYWYQQSLDQGLQFLIQYYNGEERAKGNILERFSAQQFPDLHSELNLSSLELGDSALYFCASSRGSDETQYFGPGTRLLVL.